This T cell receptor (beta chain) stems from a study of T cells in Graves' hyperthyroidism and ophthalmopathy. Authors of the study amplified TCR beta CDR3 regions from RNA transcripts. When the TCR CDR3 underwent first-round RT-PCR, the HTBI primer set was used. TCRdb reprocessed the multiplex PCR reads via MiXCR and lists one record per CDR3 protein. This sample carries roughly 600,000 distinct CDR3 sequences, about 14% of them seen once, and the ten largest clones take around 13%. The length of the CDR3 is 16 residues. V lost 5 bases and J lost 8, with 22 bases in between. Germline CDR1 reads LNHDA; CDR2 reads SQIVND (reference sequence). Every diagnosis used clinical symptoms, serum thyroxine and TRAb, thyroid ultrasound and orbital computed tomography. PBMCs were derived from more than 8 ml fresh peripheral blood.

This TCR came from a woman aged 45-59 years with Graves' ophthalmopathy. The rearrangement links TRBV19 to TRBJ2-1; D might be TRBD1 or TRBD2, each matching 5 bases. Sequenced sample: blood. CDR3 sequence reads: CASSLVRDPVVDEQFF. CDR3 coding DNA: TGTGCCAGTAGTCTCGTCCGGGACCCCGTTGTGGATGAGCAGTTCTTC.